A selection of T cell receptor beta chains follows, all from one sample in a study of OX40 agonist ivuxolimab in advanced cancers. TCRdb's table, derived via immunoSEQ multiplex PCR, lists solely in-frame clones and lacks some. The table has approximately 76,000 clones, 70% to 90% seen once; the top ten hold 10% to 15%. The sample in question was CD4+ or CD8+ T cells sorted from blood, obtained in a trial of the OX40 agonist ivuxolimab. These receptors were collected from an adult with an advanced solid tumor such as melanoma, head and neck, liver or kidney cancer. The CDR3 runs from the conserved cysteine through the conserved F or W. D genes are given only for firm matches.

V gene	J gene	D gene	CDR3 protein
TRBV18	TRBJ2-3	TRBD2	CASSHLAGGPTDTQYF
TRBV11-2	TRBJ2-7	-	CASSLGVGRSYEQYF
TRBV5-6	TRBJ1-1	-	CASSVGPRGNTEAFF
TRBV4-1	TRBJ2-7	-	CASSQEFVTTGYEQYF
TRBV5-8	TRBJ2-1	-	CASSLPGSSSYNEQFF
TRBV11-2	TRBJ2-3	-	CASSLVSGSGLTDTQYF
TRBV28	TRBJ1-1	-	CASSLVAAMNTEAFF
TRBV2	TRBJ1-5	TRBD1	CASSERGQGARNQPQHF
TRBV19	TRBJ1-6	-	CASSRGRGTPDSPLHF
TRBV6-1	TRBJ2-3	TRBD1	CASIKDRVYTDTQYF
TRBV5-1	-	-	CASSAGQPYEQYF
TRBV5-6	TRBJ2-1	-	CASSLARPHEQFF
TRBV6-5	TRBJ1-3	-	CASNAAGIGNTIYF
TRBV28	TRBJ2-7	-	CASSLGTRYEQYF
TRBV19	TRBJ1-2	-	CASFSGGGGYTF
TRBV4-2	TRBJ2-7	-	CASSQGGIYEQYF
TRBV4-3	TRBJ2-7	-	CASSQDFPGTSYEQYF
TRBV6-5	TRBJ2-2	-	CASSYGTTGAGELFF
TRBV11-2	TRBJ2-7	-	CASRTPGRRSYEQYF
TRBV10-3	TRBJ1-1	TRBD1	CAITSNSDRANTEAFF
TRBV6-5	TRBJ2-7	-	CASRRRDVLVHEQYF
TRBV7-9	TRBJ1-5	-	CASSLGAGNQPQHF
TRBV23-1	TRBJ1-2	-	CASTPSGGYTF
TRBV5-1	TRBJ1-1	-	CASRESGTEAFF
TRBV9	TRBJ2-1	-	CASLVIPSNSLKDEQFF
TRBV11-1	TRBJ2-7	-	CASSLSSRWSYEQYF